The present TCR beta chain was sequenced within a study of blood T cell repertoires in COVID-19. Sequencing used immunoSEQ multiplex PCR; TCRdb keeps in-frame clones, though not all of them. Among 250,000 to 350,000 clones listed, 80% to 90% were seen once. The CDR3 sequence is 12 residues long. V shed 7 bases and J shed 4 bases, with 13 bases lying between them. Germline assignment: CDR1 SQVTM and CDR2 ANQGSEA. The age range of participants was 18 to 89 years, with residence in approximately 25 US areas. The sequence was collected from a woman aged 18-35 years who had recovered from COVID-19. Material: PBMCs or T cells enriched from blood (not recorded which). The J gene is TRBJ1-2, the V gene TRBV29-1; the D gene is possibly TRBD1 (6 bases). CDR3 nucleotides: TGCAGCGCCGAAACAGGGTTCTATGGCTACACCTTC. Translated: CSAETGFYGYTF. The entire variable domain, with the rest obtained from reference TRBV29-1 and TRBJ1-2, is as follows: SAVISQKPSRDICQRGTSLTIQCQVDSQVTMMFWYRQQPGQSLTLIATANQGSEATYESGFVIDKFPISRPNLTFSTLTVSNMSPEDSSIYLCSAETGFYGYTFGSGTRLTVV.